This TCR beta chain was observed in a study of blood T cell repertoires in COVID-19 (TCRdb year 2020). Regarding the research as a whole: Samples covering the acute and convalescent phases of COVID-19 were provided by collaborators in the United States, Italy and Spain. The prospective study material was composed of cDNA or gDNA derived from T cells, B-cell-depleted T cells, or PBMCs. Deeply sampled blood TCRbeta repertoires from subjects exposed to, actively infected with, or recovered from COVID-19 were included in the dataset. A freely available public database, intended as a resource for researchers studying the immune response to SARS-CoV-2, is where the repertoires were released. Samples came from the ongoing ImmuneRACE study (first 160 participants) plus 1,254 subjects from 6 global collaborators. Sample metadata almost always included a de-identified subject ID, COVID-19 status, age in years and sex. Where HLA class I and class II types were available, the types were taken from metadata supplied by the sample provider, not from assay-based typing. Results the study describes overall, beyond this receptor: The amount of clinical and demographic metadata varied by source and participant and was provided uncurated.

This clone was seen more than once but under ten times. Its antigen is unknown. It has no much larger one-base neighbor in the sample; base qualities were not kept. In the prospective study, participants were 18 to 89 years old, resided in 24 geographic areas of the United States, and were enrolled through a virtual design. In the prospective study, participants were assigned to cohorts based on the clinical history participants reported in a screening survey and a study questionnaire. Recovered participants in ImmuneRACE Cohort 3 were defined as having two consecutive negative NP/OP PCR tests, clearance from a healthcare professional, or resolution of symptoms. Each participant in the prospective study had whole blood, serum and a nasopharyngeal or oropharyngeal swab collected by mobile phlebotomists. Prospective study participants could optionally give additional blood draws and questionnaires over an approximately two-month period. Blood samples from the prospective study were shipped frozen or at room temperature prior to DNA extraction.

TCRbeta CDR3 regions were amplified from genomic DNA using the immunoSEQ Assay, a bias-controlled multiplex PCR. Concerning the study's data processing: Within the assay, amplification of reference gene primers was used to estimate how many nucleated cells each sample contained. Sequence reads were collapsed and filtered to measure the absolute abundance of every unique TCRbeta CDR3 rearrangement. For each sample, productive Simpson clonality was calculated as the square root of Simpson's diversity index over productive rearrangements. The source is immuneACCESS, and TCRdb retained only in-frame sequences with V and J called. Part of the clones is not carried over; for the studies checked, unresolved V genes explain less than half of this, and the remainder is unexplained. That table furnishes V, J and clone size, whereas the DNA furnished D and trimming. The sample contains 200,000 to 250,000 clones, more than 75% of them found a single time. Of the sample, 1.6% falls within the top ten clones.

CDR1 and CDR2 were assigned from the germline V gene as MDHEN and SYDVKM. Trimming removed 5 bases from V and 1 base from J, leaving 14 bases between the germline ends. Counted from cysteine to phenylalanine, this CDR3 has 15 amino acids. Only CDR3 DNA remains: 45 bases, in frame from the first base. Sequenced sample: PBMCs or T cells enriched from blood (not recorded which). The receptor's source is a woman aged 50 to 65 who had recovered from COVID-19. The chain joins TRBV28 to TRBJ1-1; the D gene cannot be named for sure. The DNA sequence is TGTGCCAGCAGTCTACCCGACAAATCGAACACTGAAGCTTTCTTT. This translates into CASSLPDKSNTEAFF.